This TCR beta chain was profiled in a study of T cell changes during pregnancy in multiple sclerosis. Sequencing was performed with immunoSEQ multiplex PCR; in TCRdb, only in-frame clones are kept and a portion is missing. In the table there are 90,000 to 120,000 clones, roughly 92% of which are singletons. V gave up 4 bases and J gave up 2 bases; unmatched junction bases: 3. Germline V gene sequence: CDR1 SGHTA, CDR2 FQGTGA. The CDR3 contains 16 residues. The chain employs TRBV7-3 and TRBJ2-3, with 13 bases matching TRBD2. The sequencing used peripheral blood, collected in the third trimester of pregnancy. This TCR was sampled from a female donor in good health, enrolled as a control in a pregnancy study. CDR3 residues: CASSWTSGGLTDTQYF. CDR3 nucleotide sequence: TGTGCCAGCAGCTGGACTAGCGGGGGCCTCACAGATACGCAGTATTTT.